This T cell receptor beta chain is drawn from a study of T cell responses to AZD1222 COVID-19 vaccine. Study outcomes and limitations: Repertoires were sampled only after the peak T cell response. Increases in Spike-specific TCR breadth and depth were seen after two AZD1222 doses. Clonal diversity was possibly underestimated; the donors were predominantly white British and more often female.

The V end was cut by 0 bases, the J end by 6 bases, with 14 bases between. The germline V gene encodes CDR1 MNHEY and CDR2 SVGEGT. This CDR3 spans 15 amino acids. Some clones are missing from TCRdb's copy, which holds only in-frame ones; the method was immunoSEQ multiplex PCR. The table includes 50,000 to 70,000 clones, approximately 85% detected once. As for this clone: Antigen specificity is unknown.

The chain combines TRBV6-2 or TRBV6-3 with TRBJ1-1; D is perhaps TRBD1 (5 bases). The sample consisted of peripheral blood, taken on day 0 of MenACWY control vaccination. The clonotype originates from an adult in good health. This chain's CDR3 is CASSYSGPMGAEAFF. The DNA of the CDR3 is TGTGCCAGCAGTTACTCGGGCCCCATGGGGGCTGAAGCTTTCTTT.